These T cell receptor beta chains were read from a single sample in a study of cytomegalovirus exposure and HLA in healthy donors. Generated by immunoSEQ multiplex PCR, the TCRdb table keeps only in-frame clones and is missing some. Its clone listing holds tens of thousands of clones. Sequenced material: PBMCs. The origin of the receptors is a man between 45 and 60 years old in good health and CMV-seronegative. Each CDR3 is given with its conserved first and last residue. Each record gives: D gene, V gene, J gene, clone size, CDR3 DNA, CDR3 protein. The D gene is left open where the match is weak. Part of the rows lack a size; the others show once, few, many or a class for expanded clones.

D gene: TRBD1
V gene: TRBV30
J gene: TRBJ1-5
clone size: -
CDR3 DNA: TGTGCCTGGAGTGTACGCACAGGGGACGGTCAGCCCCAGCATTTT
CDR3 protein: CAWSVRTGDGQPQHF

D gene: TRBD1
V gene: TRBV6-5
J gene: TRBJ2-5
clone size: -
CDR3 DNA: TGTGCCAGCAGTTACTCGGCCGGGGGACAGGGTTCGACCCAGTACTTC
CDR3 protein: CASSYSAGGQGSTQYF

D gene: TRBD2
V gene: TRBV9
J gene: TRBJ2-1
clone size: -
CDR3 DNA: TGTGCCAGCAGCCCTTCGGGGGGTCATTACAATGAGCAGTTCTTC
CDR3 protein: CASSPSGGHYNEQFF

D gene: TRBD1
V gene: TRBV6-1
J gene: TRBJ1-4
clone size: -
CDR3 DNA: TGTGCCAGCAGTGCAGGACAGGGGGCTTTGAAACTGTTTTTT
CDR3 protein: CASSAGQGALKLFF

D gene: TRBD1
V gene: TRBV6-4
J gene: TRBJ1-2
clone size: -
CDR3 DNA: TGTGCCAGCAGTGATGAGGGGGCGGACTATGGCTACACCTTC
CDR3 protein: CASSDEGADYGYTF

D gene: -
V gene: TRBV28
J gene: TRBJ1-6
clone size: -
CDR3 DNA: TGTGCCAGCAGTCCCCGGAGTAATTCACCCCTCCACTTT
CDR3 protein: CASSPRSNSPLHF

D gene: -
V gene: TRBV4-1
J gene: TRBJ2-7
clone size: -
CDR3 DNA: TGCGCCAGCAGCCAAGAACCAGGCCTCTACGAGCAGTACTTC
CDR3 protein: CASSQEPGLYEQYF

D gene: -
V gene: TRBV9
J gene: TRBJ1-2
clone size: -
CDR3 DNA: TGTGCCAGCAGCCCGACCTACGCCGGGAACTATGGCTACACCTTC
CDR3 protein: CASSPTYAGNYGYTF

D gene: TRBD1
V gene: TRBV6-5
J gene: TRBJ2-1
clone size: -
CDR3 DNA: TGTGCCAGCAGTTACTCCGGACAGGGTTTTGAGCAGTTCTTC
CDR3 protein: CASSYSGQGFEQFF

D gene: TRBD1
V gene: TRBV29-1
J gene: TRBJ2-2
clone size: -
CDR3 DNA: TGCAGCGTTGAAGGACAGGGTCCCGGGGAGCTGTTTTTT
CDR3 protein: CSVEGQGPGELFF

D gene: TRBD1
V gene: TRBV2
J gene: TRBJ1-5
clone size: -
CDR3 DNA: TGTGCCAGCATGCTGGGACAGGGTGGACAGCCCCAGCATTTT
CDR3 protein: CASMLGQGGQPQHF

D gene: -
V gene: TRBV2
J gene: TRBJ2-7
clone size: -
CDR3 DNA: TGTGCCAGCAGTGATGACAGTTACAAAACCAGCTACGAGCAGTACTTC
CDR3 protein: CASSDDSYKTSYEQYF

D gene: -
V gene: TRBV2
J gene: TRBJ1-2
clone size: -
CDR3 DNA: TGTGCCAGCAGTCGAGACAGCCCGTATGGCTACACCTTC
CDR3 protein: CASSRDSPYGYTF

D gene: TRBD2
V gene: TRBV15
J gene: TRBJ2-1
clone size: -
CDR3 DNA: TGTGCCACCAGCAGAGGGCTAGCGGGGGGGCTCTCCTACAATGAGCAGTTCTTC
CDR3 protein: CATSRGLAGGLSYNEQFF

D gene: -
V gene: TRBV18
J gene: TRBJ1-3
clone size: -
CDR3 DNA: TGTGCCAGCTCAGCAGGGGTTTCTGGAAACACCATATATTTT
CDR3 protein: CASSAGVSGNTIYF

D gene: -
V gene: TRBV11-3
J gene: TRBJ2-3
clone size: -
CDR3 DNA: TGTGCCAGCAGCCCTCAACTACCCGAAAGTGGCACAGATACGCAGTATTTT
CDR3 protein: CASSPQLPESGTDTQYF

D gene: TRBD1
V gene: TRBV5-1
J gene: TRBJ2-7
clone size: -
CDR3 DNA: TGCGCCAGCAGCTTGGCGGGGTGGGACAGCTCCCACGAGCAGTACTTC
CDR3 protein: CASSLAGWDSSHEQYF

D gene: -
V gene: TRBV6-1
J gene: TRBJ1-2
clone size: -
CDR3 DNA: TGTGCCAGCAGTGGAGAGAATTATGGCTACACCTTC
CDR3 protein: CASSGENYGYTF

D gene: TRBD2
V gene: TRBV19
J gene: TRBJ2-7
clone size: -
CDR3 DNA: TGTGCCAGTAGTTCGGCGGGACTAGCCTACGAGCAGTACTTC
CDR3 protein: CASSSAGLAYEQYF

D gene: -
V gene: TRBV28
J gene: TRBJ1-1
clone size: medium-sized
CDR3 DNA: TGTGCCAGCAGTCGACAGGCTGAAGCTTTCTTT
CDR3 protein: CASSRQAEAFF

D gene: TRBD1
V gene: TRBV5-4
J gene: TRBJ1-2
clone size: -
CDR3 DNA: TGTGCCAGCAGCTTATTAGCCGGGACAGGAAAACTTCCCTATGGCTACACCTTC
CDR3 protein: CASSLLAGTGKLPYGYTF

D gene: TRBD1
V gene: TRBV6-1
J gene: TRBJ1-2
clone size: -
CDR3 DNA: TGTGCCAGCAGTGAGCTGACAGGGCCCCGTGGCTACACCTTC
CDR3 protein: CASSELTGPRGYTF

D gene: -
V gene: TRBV7-9
J gene: TRBJ2-7
clone size: -
CDR3 DNA: TGTGCCAGCAGCTTAGGACAGGAATACAACGAGCAGTACTTC
CDR3 protein: CASSLGQEYNEQYF

D gene: TRBD2
V gene: TRBV5-1
J gene: TRBJ2-1
clone size: -
CDR3 DNA: TGCGCCAGCAGCCTGAGGACTAGCGGGGGGGTCTACAATGAGCAGTTCTTC
CDR3 protein: CASSLRTSGGVYNEQFF

D gene: TRBD1
V gene: TRBV28
J gene: TRBJ2-7
clone size: -
CDR3 DNA: TGTGCCAGCAGTTCCTACAGGGGGCGGAAATCCTACGAGCAGTACTTC
CDR3 protein: CASSSYRGRKSYEQYF

D gene: TRBD2
V gene: TRBV19
J gene: TRBJ2-6
clone size: -
CDR3 DNA: TGTGCCAGTAGTGCTAGCGGGGGGGCTGGGGCCAACGTCCTGACTTTC
CDR3 protein: CASSASGGAGANVLTF

D gene: -
V gene: TRBV7-9
J gene: TRBJ2-7
clone size: -
CDR3 DNA: TGTGCCAGCAGCCCCCCCGGGACACCCTACGAGCAGTACTTC
CDR3 protein: CASSPPGTPYEQYF

D gene: TRBD2
V gene: TRBV5-1
J gene: TRBJ2-5
clone size: -
CDR3 DNA: TGCGCCAGCAGCTTGACACCTACGGGGGGGCACTGGGAGACCCAGTACTTC
CDR3 protein: CASSLTPTGGHWETQYF

D gene: -
V gene: TRBV7-9
J gene: TRBJ1-2
clone size: -
CDR3 DNA: TGTGCCAGCAGCCCCAGGGAAGGGAACTATGGCTACACCTTC
CDR3 protein: CASSPREGNYGYTF

D gene: TRBD1
V gene: TRBV5-6
J gene: TRBJ2-7
clone size: -
CDR3 DNA: TGTGCCAGCAGCTTCGGGGATACGGGACAGACCTACGAGCAGTACTTC
CDR3 protein: CASSFGDTGQTYEQYF

D gene: TRBD1
V gene: TRBV6-5
J gene: TRBJ2-7
clone size: -
CDR3 DNA: TGTGCCAGCAGTTACTCGAGACAGGGCTACGAGCAGTACTTC
CDR3 protein: CASSYSRQGYEQYF

D gene: -
V gene: TRBV6-1
J gene: TRBJ1-6
clone size: -
CDR3 DNA: TGTGCCAGCAATATTGGGCGTTCACCCCTCCACTTT
CDR3 protein: CASNIGRSPLHF

D gene: -
V gene: TRBV5-6
J gene: TRBJ2-1
clone size: -
CDR3 DNA: TGTGCCAGCAGCTTGGTTGGGCGGCGGAGGAATGAGCAGTTCTTC
CDR3 protein: CASSLVGRRRNEQFF

D gene: -
V gene: TRBV28
J gene: TRBJ1-2
clone size: -
CDR3 DNA: TGTGCCAGCAGTTTATCCGACAGGAATCTCTCCTTC
CDR3 protein: CASSLSDRNLSF

D gene: -
V gene: TRBV6-5
J gene: TRBJ2-7
clone size: -
CDR3 DNA: TGTGCCAGCAGTTACTCATCAGGGGAATACGAGCAGTACTTC
CDR3 protein: CASSYSSGEYEQYF

D gene: -
V gene: TRBV19
J gene: TRBJ2-1
clone size: -
CDR3 DNA: TGTGCCAGTAGTATAGATCCCACAGGATACAATGAGCAGTTCTTC
CDR3 protein: CASSIDPTGYNEQFF

D gene: -
V gene: TRBV6-5
J gene: TRBJ2-7
clone size: -
CDR3 DNA: TGTGCCAGCAGTTACTGGGCGGGGGCCCCCTACGAGCAGTACTTC
CDR3 protein: CASSYWAGAPYEQYF

D gene: -
V gene: TRBV4-3
J gene: TRBJ1-2
clone size: -
CDR3 DNA: TGCGCCAGCAGCCAAGATAAGGGGCCCTATGGCTACACCTTC
CDR3 protein: CASSQDKGPYGYTF

D gene: -
V gene: TRBV7-9
J gene: TRBJ2-5
clone size: -
CDR3 DNA: TGTGCCAGCAGCCCGCTAAGGACACAAGAGACCCAGTACTTC
CDR3 protein: CASSPLRTQETQYF

D gene: TRBD1
V gene: TRBV5-1
J gene: TRBJ2-5
clone size: -
CDR3 DNA: TGCGCCAGCACCATGGGGGGACAGGGCGGGGAGACCCAGTACTTC
CDR3 protein: CASTMGGQGGETQYF

D gene: -
V gene: TRBV5-4
J gene: TRBJ2-7
clone size: -
CDR3 DNA: TGTGCCACCGGGACAGCCGGGGGCCTCTACGAGCAGTACTTC
CDR3 protein: CATGTAGGLYEQYF

D gene: TRBD1
V gene: TRBV5-1
J gene: TRBJ1-4
clone size: -
CDR3 DNA: TGCGCCAGCAGCCCCGGACAGGAACGGAAACTGTTTTTT
CDR3 protein: CASSPGQERKLFF

D gene: -
V gene: TRBV5-6
J gene: TRBJ2-7
clone size: -
CDR3 DNA: TGTGCCAGCAGCGGGGACGGGAGCTCCTACGAGCAGTACTTC
CDR3 protein: CASSGDGSSYEQYF

D gene: -
V gene: TRBV30
J gene: TRBJ2-6
clone size: -
CDR3 DNA: TGTGCCTGCACCCGGGCTGGGGCCAACGTCCTGACTTTC
CDR3 protein: CACTRAGANVLTF

D gene: -
V gene: TRBV9
J gene: TRBJ1-1
clone size: -
CDR3 DNA: TGTGCCAGCAGCGTAACAGGGAAACCGAACACTGAAGCTTTCTTT
CDR3 protein: CASSVTGKPNTEAFF

D gene: -
V gene: TRBV6-5
J gene: TRBJ1-5
clone size: -
CDR3 DNA: TGTGCCAGCAGTTACTCGGCCGCGGGGTTGGATCAGCCCCAGCATTTT
CDR3 protein: CASSYSAAGLDQPQHF

D gene: -
V gene: TRBV19
J gene: TRBJ2-5
clone size: -
CDR3 DNA: TGTGCCAGTAGTACCCCCGAGAGGAGGGAGACCCAGTACTTC
CDR3 protein: CASSTPERRETQYF

D gene: -
V gene: TRBV19
J gene: TRBJ1-1
clone size: -
CDR3 DNA: TGTGCCAGTAGTATAATACAGAACACTGAAGCTTTCTTT
CDR3 protein: CASSIIQNTEAFF

D gene: TRBD1
V gene: TRBV5-8
J gene: TRBJ2-3
clone size: -
CDR3 DNA: TGTGCCAGCAGCGCGGACAGGGGGGATACGCAGTATTTT
CDR3 protein: CASSADRGDTQYF

D gene: TRBD1
V gene: TRBV18
J gene: TRBJ1-4
clone size: -
CDR3 DNA: TGTGCCAGCTCGAGGGGACAGGGAAATGAAAAACTGTTTTTT
CDR3 protein: CASSRGQGNEKLFF

D gene: TRBD1
V gene: TRBV5-1
J gene: TRBJ1-1
clone size: -
CDR3 DNA: TGCGCCAGCGATTCAGGGGGCCGCACGGGATTTAACACTGAAGCTTTCTTT
CDR3 protein: CASDSGGRTGFNTEAFF